The present T cell receptor beta chain was sequenced within a study of glioma-infiltrating T cells after dendritic cell vaccination. Turning to the study itself: Treatment, given 2003 to 2012, was autologous tumor lysate-pulsed dendritic cell vaccination.

Germline CDR1 reads MNHEY; CDR2 reads SVGAGI. This CDR3 region has 9 residues. Trimming stripped 11 bases from V and 8 bases from J, with 9 bases between. Up to about 2 ug genomic DNA was used for TCRB CDR3 amplification. The PCR used 60 V beta and 13 J beta primers. Generated by immunoSEQ multiplex PCR, the TCRdb table keeps only in-frame clones and is missing some. The table shows tens of thousands of clones, with 80% to 85% occurring only once. This sequence was found in a human donor with glioblastoma. Source: blood, taken before dendritic cell vaccination. The rearrangement joins TRBV6-5 to TRBJ1-2; D not certain. Written as DNA, the CDR3 is TGTGCCGGTCCGGGGGGCTACACCTTC. This codes for CAGPGGYTF.